The clone carrying this TCR beta chain was seen only once. V was clipped by 0 bases and J by 7 bases; unmatched bases: 3. From germline, CDR1 is SGDLS and CDR2 YYNGEE. The CDR3 contains 15 residues. This record belongs to a study of blood T cells in healthy people across ages. Then a second PCR, running about 6 to 11 cycles, was carried out with a sample-barcoded 5' primer and a J-beta primer mix. Each CDR3 protein gets one entry after TCRdb re-called the 5' RACE reads with MiXCR. The sample lists 790,000 or so distinct CDR3 sequences, around half occurring once. The J gene is TRBJ1-5, the V gene TRBV9; 11 bases fit TRBD1. The sequence was collected from an elderly man in good health. The sequenced sample was blood. The CDR3 is CASSVGTGGYQPQHF. The CDR3 DNA sequence: TGTGCCAGCAGCGTAGGGACAGGGGGCTACCAGCCCCAGCATTTT.